This T cell receptor beta chain was found in a study of cytomegalovirus exposure and HLA in healthy donors. Study-wide results and caveats: The authors later linked a missense DCLRE1C variant to TCR beta V- and J-gene trimming. HLA alleles showed associations with 16,951 TCR beta sequences in a later analysis, at a 0.05 false discovery rate. A later analysis reportedly identified an Asian-associated ancestry cluster as carrying fewer N-insertions than the approximately 670-donor mean. Excluded were some V segments that proved indistinguishable, including TRBV6-2 and TRBV6-3.

This CDR3 contains 14 residues. CDR1 is MNHEY, CDR2 SVGAGI, per germline. V lost 0 bases, J lost 6 bases, and 11 bases lay in between. Remarks on this clone: The antigen remains unidentified.

The PCR made use of 60 Vbeta and 13 Jbeta primers. Using immunoSEQ multiplex PCR, the repertoire was profiled, and TCRdb retains in-frame clones only, with some absent. The repertoire holds 120,000 or so clones, around 80% seen once, with roughly 9.3% in the top ten. The clonotype comes from a woman aged 45 to 65 in good health and CMV-seropositive. The chain couples TRBV6-5 to TRBJ1-2; possibly TRBD1 for D (6 bases). Sequencing was done on a sample of PBMCs. CDR3 in DNA: TGTGCCAGCAGTTACTCGGCCACAGGGAATGGCTACACCTTC. This codes for CASSYSATGNGYTF.